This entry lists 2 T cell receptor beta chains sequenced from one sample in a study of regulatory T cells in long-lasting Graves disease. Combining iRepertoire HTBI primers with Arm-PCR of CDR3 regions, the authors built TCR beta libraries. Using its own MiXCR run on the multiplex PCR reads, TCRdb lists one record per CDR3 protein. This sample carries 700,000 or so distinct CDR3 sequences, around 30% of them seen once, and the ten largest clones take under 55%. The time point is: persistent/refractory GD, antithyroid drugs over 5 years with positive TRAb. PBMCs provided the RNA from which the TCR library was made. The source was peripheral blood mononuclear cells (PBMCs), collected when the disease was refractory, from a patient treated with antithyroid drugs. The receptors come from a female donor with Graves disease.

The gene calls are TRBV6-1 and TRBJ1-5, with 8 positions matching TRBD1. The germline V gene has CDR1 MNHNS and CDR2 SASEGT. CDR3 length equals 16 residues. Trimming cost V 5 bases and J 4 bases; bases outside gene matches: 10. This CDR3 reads CASSSVIQGVNQPQHF. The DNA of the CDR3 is TGTGCCAGCAGTAGCGTCATACAGGGGGTTAATCAGCCCCAGCATTTT.

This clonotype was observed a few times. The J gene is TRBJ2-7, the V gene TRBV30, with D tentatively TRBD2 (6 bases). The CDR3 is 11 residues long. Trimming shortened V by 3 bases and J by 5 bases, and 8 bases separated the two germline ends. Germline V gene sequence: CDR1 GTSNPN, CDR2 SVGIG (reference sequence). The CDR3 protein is CAWSTGDEQYF. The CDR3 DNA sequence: TGTGCCTGGAGCACGGGGGACGAGCAGTACTTC. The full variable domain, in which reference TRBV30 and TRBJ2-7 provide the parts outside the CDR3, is SQTIHQWPATLVQPVGSPLSLECTVEGTSNPNLYWYRQAAGRGLQLLFYSVGIGQISSEVPQNLSASRPQDRQFILSSKKLLLSDSGFYLCAWSTGDEQYFGPGTRLTVT.